This T cell receptor (beta chain) stems from a study of shared clonotypes between healthy human individuals. Study as a whole: CD4 naive cells filled three plates per donor, CD4 memory three, CD8 naive two and CD8 memory one.

Study-level results: Generally, naive subsets came out with larger estimated richness than memory subsets. Shared clonotypes across all four donors exceeded non-shared ones in generation probability.

Turning to this clone: Its antigen is not known.

Assay: immunoSEQ multiplex PCR; the TCRdb copy retains only in-frame clones and omits some. The sample holds roughly 2.1 million clones, 85% to 95% seen once. Terminally differentiated effector memory CD45RA+ cells were excluded from the naive CD8 cells, which were CD45RO-negative and positively selected for CCR7. V lost 1 base and J lost 4, with 8 bases in between. This CDR3 contains 14 residues. The germline V gene has CDR1 MNHEY and CDR2 SMNVEV (reference sequence). The V gene is TRBV27, the J gene TRBJ1-3, with a weak D call TRBD1 (5 bases). This sequence was found in a man aged 18 to 29 in good health. Some clones in this sample may be carry-over from other donors' samples. The sample taken for sequencing was naive CD8+ T cells from PBMCs. For the CDR3, the DNA is TGTGCCAGCAGTTTATATGCAGGGGGAAACACCATATATTTT. This translates into CASSLYAGGNTIYF.